Sequencing of this TCR beta chain was carried out in a study of cytotoxic CD8 clonotypes in ibrutinib-treated CLL. Study summary: Response was recorded as partial in some 24 patients and complete in 2; at median about 6 years, approximately 14 remained remitted and approximately twelve had progressed.

The CDR3 is made up of 16 amino acids. V gave up 0 bases and J gave up 0 bases, with 9 bases separating them. The germline CDR1 and CDR2 sequences are SGHNT and YYREEE (reference sequence). Concerning this clone itself: What it binds is not known.

TCRdb keeps only in-frame clones here, not all; method: immunoSEQ multiplex PCR. Of about 140,000 clones in the sample, about 80% were seen once. Regarding the study as a whole: Public clonotypes were seen rarely and were contracted or stable on treatment. A rise in clonality was seen at ibrutinib response, and a fall back toward baseline was seen at progression. Baseline clonality exceeded age-matched healthy donors and tracked circulating CD8+ T-cell counts.

The source is a human donor with chronic lymphocytic leukemia. The chain recombines TRBV5-4 with TRBJ1-4; tentative D call: TRBD1 (6 bases). Sequenced material: PBMCs, taken after 12 months of ibrutinib treatment. CDR3 sequence: CASSLVTGATNEKLFF. CDR3 bases: TGTGCCAGCAGCTTGGTGACAGGAGCAACTAATGAAAAACTGTTTTTT.